Only one count was recorded for the clone carrying this T cell receptor (beta chain). Its antigen remains unidentified. The sample comes from a study of shared clonotypes between healthy human individuals. Study observations and caveats: Compared with clonotypes that all four donors shared, non-shared clonotypes had lower generation probabilities.

Original data processing: Filtering differed because ImmunoSEQ produced junction-only sequences that carried no quality scores. Clones were read by immunoSEQ multiplex PCR, and TCRdb kept only the in-frame ones, dropping some. Clonal size and the V and J genes are those of that table, whereas D and trimming came from the DNA. This sample has 190,000 or so clones, with approximately 95% found just once. Germline loops: CDR1 LNHDA, CDR2 SQIVND (reference sequence). The V end lost 5 bases, the J end lost 3 bases, and 11 bases lay between the germline ends. The CDR3 has 13 amino acids. The specimen sequenced was naive CD4+ T cells sorted from blood. Subset noted: CD45RA+ positively selected. This TCR derives from a woman in her twenties or thirties in good health. The rearrangement uses TRBV19 and TRBJ2-7; no clear D gene. CDR3 loop: CASSRARNYEQYF. The DNA of the CDR3 is TGTGCCAGTAGTCGGGCCAGGAACTACGAGCAGTACTTC.